This T cell receptor beta chain was identified during a study of CD8+CD57+ T cells in acquired aplastic anemia. The TCR beta profiling, which covered VDJ combination and CDR3 sequence, was carried out using genomic DNA as the template. TCRdb recomputed calls from the reads with MiXCR, one row per CDR3 protein. This table has approximately 170,000 distinct CDR3 sequences, about 60% appearing once. This clonotype came up many times. Sample: sorted CD4+, CD8+, or CD8+CD57+ T cells (not recorded which) from PBMCs. This TCR was sampled from a human donor in good health.

The CDR3 DNA is TGTGCCAGCAACACCGGGACAGGGGCCTTTGGCTACACCTTC. It codes for CASNTGTGAFGYTF. V usage is TRBV2 and J usage is TRBJ1-2; 10 nucleotides line up with TRBD1. Per the germline V gene, CDR1 is SNHLY and CDR2 is FYNNEI. V dropped 7 bases and J dropped 7; count of bases not matched to a gene: 9. The CDR3 runs to 14 residues.